This T cell receptor (beta chain) was sequenced during a study of blood T cell repertoires in COVID-19. Study details: From T cells, B-cell-depleted T cells, or PBMCs came the material, which was cDNA or gDNA.

The germline gives CDR1 MDHEN, CDR2 SYDVKM. This CDR3 contains 15 residues. With V trimmed by 4 bases and J by 3 bases, 4 bases remained unmatched. This clone was detected once. Seattle researchers signed up patients amid active infection and tracked them longitudinally. Per the original data handling: Scientists estimated how many nucleated cells there were by amplifying reference gene primers. Sequencing was performed with immunoSEQ multiplex PCR; in TCRdb, only in-frame clones are kept and a portion is missing. That table gives V, J and clone size, and the DNA gave D and trimming. Of 150,000 to 200,000 clones in the sample, 75% to 90% are singletons; the top ten hold under 10%.

This chain links TRBV28 with TRBJ1-5, with 9 bases aligning to TRBD1. Input material: peripheral blood. The source of this sequence is a woman in her 70s with COVID-19, enrolled during active disease. The CDR3 protein is CASSSTGGINQPQHF. CDR3 in DNA: TGTGCCAGCAGTTCGACAGGGGGTATCAATCAGCCCCAGCATTTT. Full variable domain (rest looked up from reference TRBV28 and TRBJ1-5): DVKVTQSSRYLVKRTGEKVFLECVQDMDHENMFWYRQDPGLGLRLIYFSYDVKMKEKGDIPEGYSVSREKKERFSLILESASTNQTSMYLCASSSTGGINQPQHFGDGTRLSIL.